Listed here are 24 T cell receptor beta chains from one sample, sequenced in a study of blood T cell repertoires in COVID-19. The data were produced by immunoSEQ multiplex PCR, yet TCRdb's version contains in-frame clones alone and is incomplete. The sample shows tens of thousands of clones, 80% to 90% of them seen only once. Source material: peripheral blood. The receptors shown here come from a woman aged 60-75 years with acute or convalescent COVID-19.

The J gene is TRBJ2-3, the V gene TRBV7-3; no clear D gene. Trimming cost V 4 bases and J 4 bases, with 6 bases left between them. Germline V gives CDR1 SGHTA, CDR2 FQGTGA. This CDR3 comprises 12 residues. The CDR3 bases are TGTGCCAGCAGCTCTCTTGCAGATACGCAGTATTTT. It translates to CASSSLADTQYF.

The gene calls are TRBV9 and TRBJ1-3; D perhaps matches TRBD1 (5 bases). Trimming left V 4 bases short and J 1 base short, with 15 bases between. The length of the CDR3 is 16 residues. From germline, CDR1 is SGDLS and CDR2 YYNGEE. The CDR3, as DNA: TGTGCCAGCAGCCTCCTGGGGAGGGGATCTGGAAACACCATATATTTT. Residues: CASSLLGRGSGNTIYF.

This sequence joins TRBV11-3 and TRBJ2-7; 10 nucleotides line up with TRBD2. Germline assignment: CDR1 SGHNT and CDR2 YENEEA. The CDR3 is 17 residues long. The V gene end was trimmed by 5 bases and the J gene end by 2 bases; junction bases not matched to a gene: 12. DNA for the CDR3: TGTGCCAGCAGCCCCACTAGCGGGGTTGAACCCACCTACGAGCAGTACTTC. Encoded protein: CASSPTSGVEPTYEQYF. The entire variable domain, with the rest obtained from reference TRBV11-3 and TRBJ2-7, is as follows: EAGVVQSPRYKIIEKKQPVAFWCNPISGHNTLYWYLQNLGQGPELLIRYENEEAVDDSQLPKDRFSAERLKGVDSTLKIQPAELGDSAVYLCASSPTSGVEPTYEQYFGPGTRLTVT.

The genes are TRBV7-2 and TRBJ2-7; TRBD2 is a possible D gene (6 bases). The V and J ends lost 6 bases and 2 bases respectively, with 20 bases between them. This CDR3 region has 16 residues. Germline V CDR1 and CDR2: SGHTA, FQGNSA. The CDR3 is CASSIHVGGRAYEQYF. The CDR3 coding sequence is TGTGCCAGCAGTATCCACGTTGGGGGGAGAGCCTACGAGCAGTACTTC.

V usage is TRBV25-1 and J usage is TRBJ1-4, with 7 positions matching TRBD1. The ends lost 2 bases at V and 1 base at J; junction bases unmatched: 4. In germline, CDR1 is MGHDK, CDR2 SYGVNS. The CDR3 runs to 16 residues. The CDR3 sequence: CASSERRQGTNEKLFF. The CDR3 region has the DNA TGTGCCAGCAGTGAACGCCGACAGGGAACTAATGAAAAACTGTTTTTT.

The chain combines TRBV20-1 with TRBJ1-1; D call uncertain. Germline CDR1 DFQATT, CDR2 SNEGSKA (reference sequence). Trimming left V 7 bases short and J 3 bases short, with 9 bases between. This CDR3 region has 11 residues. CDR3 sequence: CSGEVHTEAFF. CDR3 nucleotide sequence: TGCAGTGGAGAGGTTCACACTGAAGCTTTCTTT.

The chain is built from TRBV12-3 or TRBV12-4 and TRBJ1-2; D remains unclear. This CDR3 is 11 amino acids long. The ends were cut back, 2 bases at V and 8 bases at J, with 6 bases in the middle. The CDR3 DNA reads TGTGCCAGCAGTTTACCGGGGGGCTACACCTTC. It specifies CASSLPGGYTF.

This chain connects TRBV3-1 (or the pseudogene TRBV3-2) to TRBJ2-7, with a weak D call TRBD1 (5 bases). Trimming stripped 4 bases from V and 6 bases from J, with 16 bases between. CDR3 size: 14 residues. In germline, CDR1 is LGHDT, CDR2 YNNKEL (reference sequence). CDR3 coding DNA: TGTGCCAGCAGCCCGTTGCAGGGAAGGGGCGAGCAGTACTTC. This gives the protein CASSPLQGRGEQYF.

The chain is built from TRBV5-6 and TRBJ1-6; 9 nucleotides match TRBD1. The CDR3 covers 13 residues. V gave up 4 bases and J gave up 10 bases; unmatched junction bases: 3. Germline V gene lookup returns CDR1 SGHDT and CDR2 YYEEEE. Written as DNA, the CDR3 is TGTGCCAGCAGCCGGACAGGGGTATCACCCCTCCACTTT. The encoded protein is CASSRTGVSPLHF.

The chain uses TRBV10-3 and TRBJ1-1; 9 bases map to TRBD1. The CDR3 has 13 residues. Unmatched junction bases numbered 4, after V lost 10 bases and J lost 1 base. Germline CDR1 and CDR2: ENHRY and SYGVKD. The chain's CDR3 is CATTGQGNTEAFF. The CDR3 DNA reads TGTGCCACCACGGGACAGGGGAACACTGAAGCTTTCTTT.

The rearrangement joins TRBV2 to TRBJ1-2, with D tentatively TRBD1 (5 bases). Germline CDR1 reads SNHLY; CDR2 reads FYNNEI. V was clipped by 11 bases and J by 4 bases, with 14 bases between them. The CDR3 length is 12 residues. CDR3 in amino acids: CAVARDFYGYTF. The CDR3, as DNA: TGTGCCGTAGCACGGGACTTCTATGGCTACACCTTC.

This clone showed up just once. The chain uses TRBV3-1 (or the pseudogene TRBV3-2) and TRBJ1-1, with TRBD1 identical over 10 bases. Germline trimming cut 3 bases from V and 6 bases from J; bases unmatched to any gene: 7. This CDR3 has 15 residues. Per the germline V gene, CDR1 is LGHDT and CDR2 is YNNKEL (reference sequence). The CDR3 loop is CASSHFGTGVSEAFF. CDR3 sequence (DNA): TGTGCCAGCAGCCACTTCGGGACAGGGGTTTCTGAAGCTTTCTTT.

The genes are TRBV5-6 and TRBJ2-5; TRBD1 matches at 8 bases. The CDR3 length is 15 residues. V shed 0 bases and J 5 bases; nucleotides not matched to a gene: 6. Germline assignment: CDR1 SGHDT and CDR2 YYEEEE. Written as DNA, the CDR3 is TGTGCCAGCAGCTTGGGGACCAGGGGGCGGGAGACCCAGTACTTC. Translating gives CASSLGTRGRETQYF.

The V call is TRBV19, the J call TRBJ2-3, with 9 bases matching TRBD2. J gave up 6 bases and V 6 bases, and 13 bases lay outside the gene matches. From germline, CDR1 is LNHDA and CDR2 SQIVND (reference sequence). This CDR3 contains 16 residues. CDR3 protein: CASSPTRGGAWDTQYF. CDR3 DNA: TGTGCCAGTAGCCCTACTCGCGGGGGGGCCTGGGATACGCAGTATTTT.

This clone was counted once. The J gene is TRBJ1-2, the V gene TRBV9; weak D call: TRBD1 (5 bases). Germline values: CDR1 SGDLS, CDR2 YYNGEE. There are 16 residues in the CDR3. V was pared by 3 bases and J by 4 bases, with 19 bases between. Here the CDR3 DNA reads TGTGCCAGCAGCGCCGGGGGTGCAGGAGAAAGCTATGGCTACACCTTC. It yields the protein CASSAGGAGESYGYTF. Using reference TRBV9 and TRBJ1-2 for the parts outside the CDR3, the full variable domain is DSGVTQTPKHLITATGQRVTLRCSPRSGDLSVYWYQQSLDQGLQFLIQYYNGEERAKGNILERFSAQQFPDLHSELNLSSLELGDSALYFCASSAGGAGESYGYTFGSGTRLTVV.

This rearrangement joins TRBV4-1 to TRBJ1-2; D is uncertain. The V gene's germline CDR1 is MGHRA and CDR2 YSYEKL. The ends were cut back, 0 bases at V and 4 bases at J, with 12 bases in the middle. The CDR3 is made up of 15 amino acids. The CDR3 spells CASSQDPSFGYGYTF. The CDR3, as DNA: TGCGCCAGCAGCCAAGATCCAAGTTTCGGCTATGGCTACACCTTC.

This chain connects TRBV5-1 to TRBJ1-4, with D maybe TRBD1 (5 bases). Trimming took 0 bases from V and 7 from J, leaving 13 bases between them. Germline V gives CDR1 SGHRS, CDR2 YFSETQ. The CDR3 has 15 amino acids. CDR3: CASSLDKGRGEKLFF. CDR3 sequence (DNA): TGCGCCAGCAGCTTGGATAAGGGAAGGGGTGAAAAACTGTTTTTT.

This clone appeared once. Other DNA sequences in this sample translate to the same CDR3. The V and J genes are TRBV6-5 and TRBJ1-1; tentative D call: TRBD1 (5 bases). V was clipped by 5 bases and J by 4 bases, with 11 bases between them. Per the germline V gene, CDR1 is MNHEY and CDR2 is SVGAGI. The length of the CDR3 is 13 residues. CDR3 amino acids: CASSLGGVTEAFF. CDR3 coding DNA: TGTGCCAGCAGTCTTGGGGGGGTCACTGAAGCTTTCTTT.

The CDR3 protein is CASSLSPAGTDYGYTF. The CDR3 bases are TGTGCCAGCAGTTTATCACCGGCGGGGACAGACTATGGCTACACCTTC. The chain recombines TRBV27 with TRBJ1-2; 7 bases are a match to TRBD1. The V gene end was trimmed by 0 bases and the J gene end by 3 bases; junction bases not matched to a gene: 7. The CDR3 extends over 16 amino acids. Germline CDR1 MNHEY, CDR2 SMNVEV (reference sequence).

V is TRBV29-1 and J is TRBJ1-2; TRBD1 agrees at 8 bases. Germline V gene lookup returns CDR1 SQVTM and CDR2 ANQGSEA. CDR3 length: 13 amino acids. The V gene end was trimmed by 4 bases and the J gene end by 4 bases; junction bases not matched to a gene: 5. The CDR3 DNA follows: TGCAGCGTTGTTTGGGACAGGACCTATGGCTACACCTTC. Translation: CSVVWDRTYGYTF.

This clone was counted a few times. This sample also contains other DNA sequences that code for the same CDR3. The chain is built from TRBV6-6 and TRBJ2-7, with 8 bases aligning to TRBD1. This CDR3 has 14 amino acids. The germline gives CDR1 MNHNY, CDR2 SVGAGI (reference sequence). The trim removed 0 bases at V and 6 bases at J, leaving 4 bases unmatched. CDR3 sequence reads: CASSYSAGGGEQYF. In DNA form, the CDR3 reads TGTGCCAGCAGTTACTCGGCAGGGGGCGGCGAGCAGTACTTC.

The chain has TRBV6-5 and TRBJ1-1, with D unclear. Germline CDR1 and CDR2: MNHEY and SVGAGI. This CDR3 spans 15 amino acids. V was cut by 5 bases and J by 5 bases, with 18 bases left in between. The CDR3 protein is CASSPTGRVGTEAFF. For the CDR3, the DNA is TGTGCCAGCAGTCCCACGGGGAGGGTAGGTACTGAAGCTTTCTTT.

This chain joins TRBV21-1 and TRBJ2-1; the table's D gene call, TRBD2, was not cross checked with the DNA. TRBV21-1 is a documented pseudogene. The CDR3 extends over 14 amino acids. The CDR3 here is CALTGTTSYNEQFF. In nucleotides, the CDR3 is TGTGCCCTAACCGGGACTACCTCCTACAATGAGCAGTTCTTC.

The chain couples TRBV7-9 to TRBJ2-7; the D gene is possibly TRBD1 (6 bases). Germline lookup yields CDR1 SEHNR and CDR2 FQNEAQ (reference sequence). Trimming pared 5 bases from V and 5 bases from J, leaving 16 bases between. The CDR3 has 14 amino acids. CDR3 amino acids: CASSPGRDKNEQYF. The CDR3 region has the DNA TGTGCCAGCAGCCCGGGACGGGACAAAAACGAGCAGTACTTC. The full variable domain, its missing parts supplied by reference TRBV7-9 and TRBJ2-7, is DTGVSQNPRHKITKRGQNVTFRCDPISEHNRLYWYRQTLGQGPEFLTYFQNEAQLEKSRLLSDRFSAERPKGSFSTLEIQRTEQGDSAMYLCASSPGRDKNEQYFGPGTRLTVT.